The present entry profiles one T cell receptor (beta chain) with its context. Its cognate antigen is unknown. This record comes from a study of beta chain features in type 1 diabetes. Reverse transcription of all isolated RNA meant that expressed TCRB transcripts were sequenced. Method: immunoSEQ multiplex PCR; TCRdb's copy keeps in-frame clones and lacks some. The sample has roughly 250,000 clones; over 65% are singletons. Study-wide findings and caveats: Shorter templates may be favored by PCR, equally so in patients and controls.

J gave up 1 base and V 3 bases, and 5 bases lay outside the gene matches. Germline V CDR1 and CDR2: SGHNT, YYREEE (reference sequence). CDR3 length: 16 amino acids. This TCR was sampled from a man aged 25 to 40 in good health. V is TRBV5-4 and J is TRBJ2-5; 11 nucleotides line up with TRBD2. The sample taken for sequencing was naive CD4+ T cells from blood. CDR3 residues: CASSWRLAGSQETQYF. The CDR3 DNA sequence: TGTGCCAGCAGCTGGAGACTAGCGGGGTCCCAAGAGACCCAGTACTTC.